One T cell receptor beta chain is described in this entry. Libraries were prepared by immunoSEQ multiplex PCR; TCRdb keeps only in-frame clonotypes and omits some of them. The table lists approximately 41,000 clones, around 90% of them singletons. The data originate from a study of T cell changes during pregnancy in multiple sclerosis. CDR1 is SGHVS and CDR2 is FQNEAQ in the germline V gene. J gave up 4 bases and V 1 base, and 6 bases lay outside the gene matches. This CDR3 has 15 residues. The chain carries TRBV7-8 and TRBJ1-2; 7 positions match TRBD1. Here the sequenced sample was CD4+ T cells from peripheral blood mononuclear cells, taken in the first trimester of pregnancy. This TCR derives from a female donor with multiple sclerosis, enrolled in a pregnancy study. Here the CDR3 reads CASSLETGPGYGYTF. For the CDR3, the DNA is TGTGCCAGCAGCTTAGAGACAGGGCCCGGCTATGGCTACACCTTC. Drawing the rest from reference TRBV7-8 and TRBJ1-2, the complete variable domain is GAGVSQSPRYKVAKRGQDVALRCDPISGHVSLFWYQQALGQGPEFLTYFQNEAQLDKSGLPSDRFFAERPEGSVSTLKIQRTQQEDSAVYLCASSLETGPGYGYTFGSGTRLTVV.